The present T cell receptor (beta chain) was sequenced within a study of naive and memory T cell subsets. Ligated cDNA underwent four rounds of PCR with nested alpha and beta constant region primers and SP2. TCRdb ran MiXCR on the 5' RACE reads and lists one entry per CDR3 protein. The table lists approximately 52,000 distinct CDR3 sequences, about 4.8% of them singletons, with around 0.8% in the top ten. The sample holds many counts of this clonotype. V was shortened by 0 bases and J by 1 base, with 11 bases between the two germline ends. This CDR3 region has 16 residues. Per germline, CDR1 LNHNV and CDR2 YYDKDF (reference sequence). A UMI-containing oligonucleotide was joined by 3' ligation to the TCR cDNA template.

The clonotype comes from a female donor in good health. The rearrangement uses TRBV15 and TRBJ2-3; D is unresolved. DNA for the CDR3: TGTGCCACCAGCAGAGAATCGTCCCCCGGCACAGATACGCAGTATTTT. Protein sequence: CATSRESSPGTDTQYF.